The 10 T cell receptor beta chains below all came from one sample that was sequenced in a study of cytomegalovirus exposure and HLA in healthy donors. The study ran its PCR with 60 Vbeta and 13 Jbeta primers. Sequencing was performed with immunoSEQ multiplex PCR; in TCRdb, only in-frame clones are kept and a portion is missing. The table for this sample gives 75,000 to 90,000 clones. Sequenced input: PBMCs. These receptors were taken from a woman in her fifties or sixties in good health and CMV-seronegative.

The rearrangement links TRBV7-3 to TRBJ2-7, with D possibly being TRBD1 (8 bases). The CDR3 is 15 amino acids. Per germline, CDR1 SGHTA and CDR2 FQGTGA. Trimming cost V 3 bases and J 2 bases, with 14 bases left between them. In DNA form, the CDR3 reads TGTGCCAGCAGCTTGGGACTACAGGGGGCCTACGAGCAGTACTTC. Its protein product is CASSLGLQGAYEQYF.

The gene calls are TRBV18 and TRBJ1-1; D is undetermined. V shed 6 bases and J shed 1 base, with 12 bases lying between them. Germline V gene data show CDR1 as KGHSH and CDR2 as LQKENI. CDR3 length equals 14 residues. CDR3 residues: CASSPGHSNTEAFF. The CDR3 DNA reads as TGTGCCAGCTCCCCTGGGCACTCGAACACTGAAGCTTTCTTT.

The gene calls are TRBV6-1 and TRBJ1-4; perhaps TRBD1 as D (5 bases). This CDR3 has 18 residues. Germline V gene data show CDR1 as MNHNS and CDR2 as SASEGT. V gave up 2 bases and J gave up 0 bases, with 16 bases separating them. The CDR3 DNA reads as TGTGCCAGCAGTGAAACTCGCGGGGGATCTCCAACTAATGAAAAACTGTTTTTT. It translates to CASSETRGGSPTNEKLFF.

The V call is TRBV6-4, the J call TRBJ1-2; the match to TRBD1 covers 9 bases. V trimming: 0 bases; J trimming: 5 bases; junction bases outside the gene matches: 7. Germline V gives CDR1 MRHNA, CDR2 SNTAGT. This CDR3 spans 16 amino acids. The CDR3 sequence is CASSDSRTGEYYGYTF. The DNA of the CDR3 is TGTGCCAGCAGTGACTCTAGGACAGGGGAATATTATGGCTACACCTTC.

This chain joins TRBV6-1 and TRBJ1-2; 7 positions agree with TRBD1. Germline V gene sequence: CDR1 MNHNS, CDR2 SASEGT. The ends lost 2 bases at V and 14 bases at J; junction bases unmatched: 14. The CDR3 is made up of 14 amino acids. The CDR3 spells CASSEHSSRDSPTF. In DNA, the CDR3 is TGTGCCAGCAGTGAACATTCGAGCCGGGACAGTCCGACCTTC.

The chain couples TRBV19 to TRBJ2-3; 7 bases match TRBD2. Per germline, CDR1 LNHDA and CDR2 SQIVND (reference sequence). V was clipped by 8 bases and J by 4 bases; unmatched bases: 12. The CDR3 extends over 15 amino acids. The CDR3 DNA reads as TGTGCCAGTGGGCAAGTTTCGGGAGGATCAGATACGCAGTATTTT. Amino acid sequence: CASGQVSGGSDTQYF.

The chain is built from TRBV5-4 and TRBJ2-7, with D possibly matching TRBD2 (5 bases). CDR3 length: 14 residues. In germline, CDR1 is SGHNT, CDR2 YYREEE (reference sequence). Trimming left V 0 bases short and J 0 bases short, with 7 bases between. The CDR3 protein is CASSLEADSYEQYF. The CDR3 nucleotides read TGTGCCAGCAGCTTGGAAGCGGACTCCTACGAGCAGTACTTC.

The chain uses TRBV9 and TRBJ2-5; TRBD2 agrees at 11 bases. The CDR3 consists of 15 residues. With V trimmed by 2 bases and J by 2 bases, 2 bases remained unmatched. The germline V gene has CDR1 SGDLS and CDR2 YYNGEE. This CDR3 is CASSVSGRVQETQYF. The CDR3 DNA reads TGTGCCAGCAGCGTTAGCGGGAGGGTTCAAGAGACCCAGTACTTC.

The chain couples TRBV9 to TRBJ2-5, with TRBD2 as a possible D gene (5 bases). The CDR3 covers 17 residues. Trimming left V 0 bases short and J 1 base short, with 16 bases between. Per germline, CDR1 SGDLS and CDR2 YYNGEE. For the CDR3, the DNA is TGTGCCAGCAGCGTAGGTGGAAGCGGAGGCCTCCAAGAGACCCAGTACTTC. Residues: CASSVGGSGGLQETQYF.

This chain uses TRBV10-3 with TRBJ2-1; a possible D gene is TRBD1 (6 bases). The CDR3 length is 15 residues. CDR1 is ENHRY, CDR2 SYGVKD, per germline. V was pared by 3 bases and J by 7 bases, with 16 bases between. The chain's CDR3 is CAISDRALQGNEQFF. The DNA of the CDR3 is TGTGCCATCAGTGATAGGGCACTCCAGGGGAATGAGCAGTTCTTC.